These 9 T cell receptor beta chains came from one sample sequenced in a study of blood T cell repertoires in COVID-19. TCRdb keeps only in-frame clones here, not all; method: immunoSEQ multiplex PCR. The data contain under 350,000 clones, 86% of them seen just once; the ten biggest clones take up 3.6%. Sequenced input: peripheral blood. The source of these receptors is a man younger than 35 with active or convalescent COVID-19.

A single count supports this clone. The chain uses TRBV3-1 (or the pseudogene TRBV3-2) and TRBJ2-7; D remains unclear. This CDR3 has 12 amino acids. The germline V gene has CDR1 LGHDT and CDR2 YNNKEL (reference sequence). Trimming removed 2 bases from V and 3 bases from J, with 5 bases in between. The CDR3 region is CASSQLFYEQYF. In DNA form, the CDR3 reads TGTGCCAGCAGCCAACTCTTCTACGAGCAGTACTTC.

The chain joins TRBV30 to TRBJ2-1, with 14 bases aligning to TRBD2. The germline V gene encodes CDR1 GTSNPN and CDR2 SVGIG (reference sequence). The CDR3 runs 15 residues. Germline trimming cut 6 bases from V and 8 bases from J; bases unmatched to any gene: 9. As DNA, the CDR3 is TGTGCCTGCTCGGAGGGACTAGCGGGAGCGGATGAGCAGTTCTTC. Amino acid sequence: CACSEGLAGADEQFF.

The rearrangement uses TRBV28 and TRBJ1-2; TRBD1 agrees at 8 bases. The germline gives CDR1 MDHEN, CDR2 SYDVKM. Germline trimming cut 5 bases from V and 4 bases from J; bases unmatched to any gene: 3. This CDR3 comprises 13 residues. Written as DNA, the CDR3 is TGTGCCAGCAGTCAGGGGGCGATCTATGGCTACACCTTC. Translated, it gives CASSQGAIYGYTF.

The chain recombines TRBV11-2 with TRBJ1-6, with 8 positions matching TRBD1. This CDR3 has 15 residues. Trimming took 1 base from V and 10 from J; bases not matched to a gene: 6. From germline, CDR1 is SGHAT and CDR2 FQNNGV. CDR3 loop: CASSLGTGSQSPLHF. Here the CDR3 DNA reads TGTGCCAGCAGCTTAGGGACAGGGAGTCAATCACCCCTCCACTTT.

V is TRBV28 and J is TRBJ2-1; 10 bases map to TRBD1. CDR1 and CDR2 from the germline V gene are MDHEN and SYDVKM. Losses at the gene ends were 2 bases for V and 4 bases for J; bases not matched to a gene: 5. The CDR3 extends over 16 amino acids. The CDR3 DNA is TGTGCCAGCAGTTTAGGGACAGGGGAAAGTTACAATGAGCAGTTCTTC. Its protein is CASSLGTGESYNEQFF.

V and J are TRBV10-3 and TRBJ1-5, with a tentative D call TRBD1 (5 bases). Trimming cost V 3 bases and J 6 bases, with 6 bases left between them. The germline gives CDR1 ENHRY, CDR2 SYGVKD. The CDR3 is 12 amino acids. Here the CDR3 DNA reads TGTGCCATCAGTGACGGGGGTCAGCCCCAGCATTTT. It specifies CAISDGGQPQHF.

V usage is TRBV7-3 and J usage is TRBJ2-1; TRBD2 aligns across 8 bases. The CDR3 contains 15 residues. The germline gives CDR1 SGHTA, CDR2 FQGTGA. J lost 4 bases, V lost 2 bases, and 4 bases had no gene match. In DNA form, the CDR3 reads TGTGCCAGCAGCTTAGGCGCGGGGGGTTACAATGAGCAGTTCTTC. As protein: CASSLGAGGYNEQFF.

This clone was picked up one time. The gene calls are TRBV30 and TRBJ1-1, with D possibly matching TRBD1 (5 bases). V was trimmed by 0 bases and J by 0 bases, leaving 5 bases between them. This CDR3 is built from 13 residues. Germline V CDR1 and CDR2: GTSNPN, SVGIG (reference sequence). In nucleotides, the CDR3 is TGTGCCTGGAGTGTAGGGGTGAACACTGAAGCTTTCTTT. Amino acid sequence: CAWSVGVNTEAFF.

The V call is TRBV4-1, the J call TRBJ2-6, with 7 bases lining up with TRBD2. V lost 5 bases, J lost 0 bases, and 7 bases stayed unmatched. CDR3 length equals 17 residues. Germline values: CDR1 MGHRA, CDR2 YSYEKL. This CDR3 reads CASSSEPGGSGANVLTF. The CDR3 DNA sequence: TGCGCCAGCAGCTCGGAGCCGGGGGGCTCTGGGGCCAACGTCCTGACTTTC.